The clone carrying this T cell receptor beta chain was seen at least ten times. Its antigen is undetermined. TCRdb fed the reads into MiXCR, producing one record per CDR3 protein. Seen here are 100,000 to 150,000 distinct CDR3 sequences, roughly 8.2% observed once, and the top ten hold about 9.4%. V was clipped by 0 bases and J by 6 bases, with 18 bases between them. The V gene's germline CDR1 is SGHTA and CDR2 FQGNSA. The CDR3 sequence is 16 residues long. This sample is part of a study of T cell repertoires in cytomegalovirus infection. Regarding the study as a whole: Across the ex vivo response, the dominant clonotypes were HLA-C-restricted CMV-specific TCR beta clonotypes.

The source of this sequence is a human donor in good health (CMV status not recorded). Some clones in this sample may be carry-over from other donors' samples. The sequenced material came from PBMCs. This sequence joins TRBV7-2 and TRBJ2-7; TRBD1 might be the D (6 bases). Written as DNA, the CDR3 is TGTGCCAGCAGCTTAGCGTCTCGACAGGCTCGAGGCGAGCAGTACTTC. Amino acid sequence: CASSLASRQARGEQYF. Combining the CDR3 with reference TRBV7-2 and TRBJ2-7 gives the whole variable domain GAGVSQSPSNKVTEKGKDVELRCDPISGHTALYWYRQSLGQGLEFLIYFQGNSAPDKSGLPSDRFSAERTGGSVSTLTIQRTQQEDSAVYLCASSLASRQARGEQYFGPGTRLTVT.